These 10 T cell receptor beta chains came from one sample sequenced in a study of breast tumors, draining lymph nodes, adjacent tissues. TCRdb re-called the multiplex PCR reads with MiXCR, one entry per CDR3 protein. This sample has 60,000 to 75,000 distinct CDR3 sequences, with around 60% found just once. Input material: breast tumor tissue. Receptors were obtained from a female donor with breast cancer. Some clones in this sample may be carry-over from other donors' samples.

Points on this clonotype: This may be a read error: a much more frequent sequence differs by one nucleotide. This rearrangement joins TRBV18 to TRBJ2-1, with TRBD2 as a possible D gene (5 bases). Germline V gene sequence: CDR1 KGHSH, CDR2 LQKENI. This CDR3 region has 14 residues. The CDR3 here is CASSPSRSGNGQFF. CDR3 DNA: TGTGCCAGCTCCCCCTCGAGGTCGGGGAATGGGCAGTTCTTC.

The CDR3 coding sequence is TGTGCCAGCAGCCTTAACCGGGACTACCCCTTTAGCACAGATACGCAGTATTTT. Translating it yields CASSLNRDYPFSTDTQYF. The chain links TRBV7-8 to TRBJ2-3, with 7 bases lining up with TRBD2. There are 18 residues in the CDR3. CDR1 is SGHVS, CDR2 FQNEAQ, per germline. V lost 5 bases, J lost 0 bases, and 14 bases stayed unmatched.

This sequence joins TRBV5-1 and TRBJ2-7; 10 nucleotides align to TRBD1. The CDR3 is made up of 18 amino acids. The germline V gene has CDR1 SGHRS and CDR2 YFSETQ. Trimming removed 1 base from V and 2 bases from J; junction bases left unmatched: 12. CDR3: CASSLRPGQGLGAYEQYF. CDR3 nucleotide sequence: TGCGCCAGCAGCTTGAGACCGGGACAGGGGCTCGGGGCCTACGAGCAGTACTTC.

CDR3 nucleotides: TGTGCCAGCCTGCCGGGGGCCGTATCCTACGAGCAGTACTTC. Its protein is CASLPGAVSYEQYF. The rearrangement links TRBV7-8 to TRBJ2-7; D may correspond to TRBD1 or TRBD2 (6 bases each). The V end was cut by 8 bases, the J end by 1 base, with 15 bases between. Germline V gene data show CDR1 as SGHVS and CDR2 as FQNEAQ. The CDR3 loop spans 14 amino acids.

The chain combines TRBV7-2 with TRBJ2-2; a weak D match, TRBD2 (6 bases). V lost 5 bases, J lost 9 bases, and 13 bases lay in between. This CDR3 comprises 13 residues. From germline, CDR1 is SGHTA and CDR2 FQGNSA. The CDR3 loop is CASSTSKARELFF. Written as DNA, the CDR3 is TGTGCCAGCAGCACTAGCAAGGCCCGGGAGCTGTTTTTT.

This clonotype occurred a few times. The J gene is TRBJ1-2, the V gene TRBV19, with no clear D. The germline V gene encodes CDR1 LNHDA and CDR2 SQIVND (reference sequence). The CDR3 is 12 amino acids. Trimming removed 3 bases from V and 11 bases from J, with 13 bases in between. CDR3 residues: CASSMQREWYTF. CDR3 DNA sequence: TGTGCCAGTAGTATGCAAAGGGAGTGGTACACCTTC.

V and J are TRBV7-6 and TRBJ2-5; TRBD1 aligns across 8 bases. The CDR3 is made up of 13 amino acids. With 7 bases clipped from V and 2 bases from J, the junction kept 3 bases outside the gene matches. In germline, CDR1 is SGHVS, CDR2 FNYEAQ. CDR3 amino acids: CASKDREQETQYF. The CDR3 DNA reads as TGTGCCAGCAAGGACAGGGAACAAGAGACCCAGTACTTC.

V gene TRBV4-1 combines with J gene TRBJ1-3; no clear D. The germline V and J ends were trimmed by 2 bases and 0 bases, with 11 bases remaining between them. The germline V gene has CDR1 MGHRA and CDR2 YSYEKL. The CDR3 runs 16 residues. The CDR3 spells CASSQNLFLSGNTIYF. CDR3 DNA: TGCGCCAGCAGCCAAAATCTATTCCTCTCTGGAAACACCATATATTTT.

CDR3 in amino acids: CAISGTTYEQYF. CDR3 coding DNA: TGTGCCATCAGTGGGACCACCTACGAGCAGTACTTC. The chain uses TRBV10-3 and TRBJ2-7; D ambiguous. Germline CDR1 and CDR2: ENHRY and SYGVKD. This CDR3 has 12 amino acids. The V gene lost 4 bases and the J gene lost 2 bases, with 6 bases spanning the gap.

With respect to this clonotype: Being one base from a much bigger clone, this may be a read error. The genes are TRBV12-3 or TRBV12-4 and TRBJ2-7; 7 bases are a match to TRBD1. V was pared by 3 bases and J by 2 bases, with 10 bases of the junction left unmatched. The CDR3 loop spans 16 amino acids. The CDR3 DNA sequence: TGTGCCAGCAGTTTCGGGCAGAGGGACAGTACCTACGAGCAGTACTTC. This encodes CASSFGQRDSTYEQYF.